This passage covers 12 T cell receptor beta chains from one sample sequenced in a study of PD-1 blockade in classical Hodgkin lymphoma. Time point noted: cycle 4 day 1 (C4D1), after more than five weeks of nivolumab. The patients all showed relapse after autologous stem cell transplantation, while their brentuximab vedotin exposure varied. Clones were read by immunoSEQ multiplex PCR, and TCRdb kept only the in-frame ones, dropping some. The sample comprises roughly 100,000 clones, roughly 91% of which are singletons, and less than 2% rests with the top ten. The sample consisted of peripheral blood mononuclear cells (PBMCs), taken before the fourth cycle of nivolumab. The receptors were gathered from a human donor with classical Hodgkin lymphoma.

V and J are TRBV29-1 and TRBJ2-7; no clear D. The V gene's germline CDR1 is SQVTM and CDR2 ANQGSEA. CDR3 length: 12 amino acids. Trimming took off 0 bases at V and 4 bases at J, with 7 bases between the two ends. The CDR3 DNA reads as TGCAGCGTTGAAGATAACGGATACGAGCAGTACTTC. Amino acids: CSVEDNGYEQYF.

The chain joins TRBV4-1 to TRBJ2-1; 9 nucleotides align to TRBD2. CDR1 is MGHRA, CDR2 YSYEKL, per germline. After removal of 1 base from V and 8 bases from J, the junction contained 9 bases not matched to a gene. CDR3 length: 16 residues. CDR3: CASSQAPAGGEDEQFF. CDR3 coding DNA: TGCGCCAGCAGCCAAGCCCCAGCGGGAGGAGAGGATGAGCAGTTCTTC.

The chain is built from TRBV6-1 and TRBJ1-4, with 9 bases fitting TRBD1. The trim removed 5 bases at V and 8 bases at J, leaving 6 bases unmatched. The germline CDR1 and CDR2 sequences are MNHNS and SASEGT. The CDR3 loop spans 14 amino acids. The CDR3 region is CASSSWDRDEKLFF. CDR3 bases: TGTGCCAGCAGTTCATGGGACAGGGACGAAAAACTGTTTTTT.

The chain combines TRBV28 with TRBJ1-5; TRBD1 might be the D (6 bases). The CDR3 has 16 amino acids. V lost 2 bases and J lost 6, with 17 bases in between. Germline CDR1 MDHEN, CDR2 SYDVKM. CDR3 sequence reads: CASSLEYREYFQPQHF. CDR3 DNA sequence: TGTGCCAGCAGTTTAGAGTACAGGGAGTATTTTCAGCCCCAGCATTTT.

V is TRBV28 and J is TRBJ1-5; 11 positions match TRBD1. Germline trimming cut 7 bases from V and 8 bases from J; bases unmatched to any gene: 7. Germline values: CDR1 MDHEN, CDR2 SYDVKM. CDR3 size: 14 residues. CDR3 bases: TGTGCCAGCACCCCGGGACAGGGGGGGGAGCCCCAGCATTTT. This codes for CASTPGQGGEPQHF.

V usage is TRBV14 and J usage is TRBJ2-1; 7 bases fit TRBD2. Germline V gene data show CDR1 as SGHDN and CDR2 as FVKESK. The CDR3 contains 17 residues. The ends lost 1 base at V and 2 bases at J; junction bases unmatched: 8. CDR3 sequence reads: CASSQGLAARPYNEQFF. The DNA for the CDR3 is TGTGCCAGCAGCCAAGGTCTAGCGGCCAGACCCTACAATGAGCAGTTCTTC.

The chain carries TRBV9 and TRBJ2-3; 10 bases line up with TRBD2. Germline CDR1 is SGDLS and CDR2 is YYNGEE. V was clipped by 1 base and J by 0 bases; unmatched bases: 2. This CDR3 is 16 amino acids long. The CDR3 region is CASSVSGRVSTDTQYF. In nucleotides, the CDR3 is TGTGCCAGCAGCGTAAGCGGGAGGGTTAGCACAGATACGCAGTATTTT.

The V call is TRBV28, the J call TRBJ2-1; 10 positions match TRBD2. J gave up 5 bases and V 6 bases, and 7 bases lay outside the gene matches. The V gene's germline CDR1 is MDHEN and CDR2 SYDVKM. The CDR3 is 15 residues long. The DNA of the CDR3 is TGTGCCAGCAGCTTACTAGCGGGATCGAACAATGAGCAGTTCTTC. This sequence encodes CASSLLAGSNNEQFF.

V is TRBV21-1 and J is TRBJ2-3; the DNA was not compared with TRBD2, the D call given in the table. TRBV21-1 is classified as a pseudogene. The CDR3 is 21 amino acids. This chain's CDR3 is CASSKVYRGLAERRGTDTQYF. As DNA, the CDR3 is TGTGCCAGCAGCAAAGTGTATAGGGGACTAGCGGAGAGGAGGGGCACAGATACGCAGTATTTT.

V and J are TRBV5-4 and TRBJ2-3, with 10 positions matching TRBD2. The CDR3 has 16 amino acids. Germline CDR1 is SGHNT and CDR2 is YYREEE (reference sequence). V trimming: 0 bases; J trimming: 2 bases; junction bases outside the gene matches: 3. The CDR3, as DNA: TGTGCCAGCAGCTTGGGACTAGCGGGTATCACAGATACGCAGTATTTT. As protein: CASSLGLAGITDTQYF.

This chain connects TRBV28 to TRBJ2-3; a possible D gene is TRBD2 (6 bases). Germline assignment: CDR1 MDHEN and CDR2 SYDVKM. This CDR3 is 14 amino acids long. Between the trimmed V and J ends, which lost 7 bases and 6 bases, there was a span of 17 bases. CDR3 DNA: TGTGCCAGCACCTTAGCGGTTTTGACGGATACGCAGTATTTT. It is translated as CASTLAVLTDTQYF.

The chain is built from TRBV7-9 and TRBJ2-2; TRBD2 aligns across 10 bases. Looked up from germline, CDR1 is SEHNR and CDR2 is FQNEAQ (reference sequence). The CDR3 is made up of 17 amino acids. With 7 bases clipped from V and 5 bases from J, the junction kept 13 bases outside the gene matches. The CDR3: CASTFPSSGRRTGELFF. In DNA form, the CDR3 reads TGTGCCAGCACCTTCCCATCTAGCGGGAGAAGAACCGGGGAGCTGTTTTTT.